What follows are 28 T cell receptor beta chains derived from one specimen sequenced in a study of T-cell reconstitution after alpha-beta-depleted transplantation in children. Unique molecular identifiers were incorporated when the TCRbeta library was constructed. From the PCR reads, TCRdb called clonotypes with MiXCR, one entry per CDR3 protein. Counted here are roughly 500,000 distinct CDR3 sequences, approximately 32% occurring once; the ten biggest clones make up around 2.4%. Specimen: PBMCs from the stem cell graft donor, collected from the stem cell graft. These receptors were obtained from a human donor who donated a stem cell graft to a child with aplastic anemia.

J is TRBJ1-5 and V is TRBV5-8, with D hard to call. The V and J ends lost 4 bases and 8 bases respectively, with 13 bases between them. Germline assignment: CDR1 SGHTS and CDR2 YDEGEE. This CDR3 is 13 amino acids long. CDR3 amino acids: CASSLREPEPQHF. The CDR3 DNA follows: TGTGCCAGCAGCCTAAGAGAGCCGGAGCCCCAGCATTTT.

The chain joins TRBV15 to TRBJ1-2; D is uncertain. Germline V CDR1 and CDR2: LNHNV, YYDKDF (reference sequence). Trimming shortened V by 4 bases and J by 0 bases, and 12 bases separated the two germline ends. This CDR3 has 15 residues. The CDR3 DNA sequence: TGTGCCACCAGCAAGCGAAAGGAGACTAACTATGGCTACACCTTC. The encoded protein is CATSKRKETNYGYTF.

The chain recombines TRBV7-6 with TRBJ2-2, with 8 bases that match TRBD1. Trimming removed 1 base from V and 1 base from J; junction bases left unmatched: 11. CDR1 is SGHVS and CDR2 is FNYEAQ in the germline V gene. The CDR3 extends over 19 amino acids. CDR3 sequence reads: CASSLGRMDRALNTGELFF. The CDR3 DNA sequence: TGTGCCAGCAGCTTAGGCCGGATGGACAGGGCCTTGAACACCGGGGAGCTGTTTTTT. The full variable domain, in which reference TRBV7-6 and TRBJ2-2 provide the parts outside the CDR3, is GAGVSQSPRYKVTKRGQDVALRCDPISGHVSLYWYRQALGQGPEFLTYFNYEAQQDKSGLPNDRFSAERPEGSISTLTIQRTEQRDSAMYRCASSLGRMDRALNTGELFFGEGSRLTVL.

This clonotype was counted only a few times. The rearrangement joins TRBV6-5 to TRBJ1-1, with D perhaps matching TRBD1 (5 bases). Germline V gene data show CDR1 as MNHEY and CDR2 as SVGAGI. This CDR3 has 15 amino acids. V was pared by 0 bases and J by 4 bases, with 12 bases between. In DNA, the CDR3 is TGTGCCAGCAGTTACTCTTGGGGGAGTGGCACTGAAGCTTTCTTT. It translates to CASSYSWGSGTEAFF.

This clonotype was counted ten times or more. The V call is TRBV28, the J call TRBJ2-7; D could derive from TRBD1 or TRBD2 (5 bases each). CDR1 and CDR2 from the germline V gene are MDHEN and SYDVKM. The CDR3 is 14 residues long. V was trimmed by 5 bases and J by 2 bases, leaving 13 bases between them. CDR3 protein: CASSIPGTTYEQYF. The CDR3 DNA reads TGTGCCAGCAGTATTCCCGGGACCACCTACGAGCAGTACTTC.

This clonotype was picked up a small number of times. The chain recombines TRBV12-3 or TRBV12-4 with TRBJ1-1; D is ambiguous. The CDR3 covers 13 residues. Trimming took off 3 bases at V and 5 bases at J, with 10 bases between the two ends. CDR3 residues: CASSFGRKTEAFF. For the CDR3, the DNA is TGTGCCAGCAGTTTCGGACGAAAGACTGAAGCTTTCTTT.

CDR3 sequence: CASSLEGRGAEAFF. The CDR3 DNA sequence: TGTGCCAGCAGCTTAGAAGGGAGGGGGGCTGAAGCTTTCTTT. The chain combines TRBV7-9 with TRBJ1-1; D perhaps matches TRBD1 (6 bases). Trimming removed 1 base at V and 6 bases at J, with 12 bases between. The germline CDR1 and CDR2 sequences are SEHNR and FQNEAQ (reference sequence). This CDR3 contains 14 residues.

In this sample, this clonotype turned up a few times. The rearrangement joins TRBV27 to TRBJ1-2, with D unresolved. The V and J ends lost 8 bases and 1 base respectively, with 8 bases between them. CDR1 is MNHEY, CDR2 SMNVEV, per germline (reference sequence). The CDR3 runs to 12 residues. CDR3 loop: CASRAGNYGYTF. CDR3 nucleotide sequence: TGTGCCAGCCGGGCCGGTAACTATGGCTACACCTTC.

In its sample, this clonotype was seen once. The rearrangement joins TRBV19 to TRBJ1-5; D gene ambiguous. This CDR3 contains 13 residues. The germline CDR1 and CDR2 sequences are LNHDA and SQIVND (reference sequence). V was shortened by 6 bases and J by 3 bases, with 9 bases between the two germline ends. CDR3 bases: TGTGCCAGTAGGAGGGATCTCAATCAGCCCCAGCATTTT. Residues: CASRRDLNQPQHF. The full variable domain, its missing parts supplied by reference TRBV19 and TRBJ1-5, is DGGITQSPKYLFRKEGQNVTLSCEQNLNHDAMYWYRQDPGQGLRLIYYSQIVNDFQKGDIAEGYSVSREKKESFPLTVTSAQKNPTAFYLCASRRDLNQPQHFGDGTRLSIL.

This clonotype showed up just a few times. This rearrangement joins TRBV12-3 or TRBV12-4 to TRBJ1-2, with 7 bases identical to TRBD1. The CDR3 extends over 14 amino acids. V was clipped by 2 bases and J by 6 bases; unmatched bases: 6. DNA for the CDR3: TGTGCCAGCAGTTTAAAAGGGGGCCATGATGGCTACACCTTC. It is translated as CASSLKGGHDGYTF.

The V call is TRBV7-2, the J call TRBJ2-5; either TRBD1 or TRBD2 may fit D (5 bases each). Trimming left V 2 bases short and J 3 bases short, with 16 bases between. This CDR3 contains 16 residues. Germline lookup yields CDR1 SGHTA and CDR2 FQGNSA. CDR3 sequence: CASSLRGTGGKETQYF. In nucleotides, the CDR3 is TGTGCCAGCAGCTTAAGGGGCACAGGAGGTAAAGAGACCCAGTACTTC.

The V gene is TRBV5-4, the J gene TRBJ2-5, with 8 positions matching TRBD2. Per germline, CDR1 SGHNT and CDR2 YYREEE (reference sequence). This CDR3 has 15 amino acids. V lost 4 bases, J lost 4 bases, and 9 bases stayed unmatched. The CDR3 here is CASSPGAGVSETQYF. The CDR3 DNA sequence: TGTGCCAGCAGCCCTGGAGCGGGAGTATCAGAGACCCAGTACTTC.

The table lists this clonotype with a few counts. This chain connects TRBV27 to TRBJ2-7; no clear D gene. V lost 2 bases, J lost 0 bases, and 2 bases lay in between. Germline lookup yields CDR1 MNHEY and CDR2 SMNVEV (reference sequence). This CDR3 has 12 amino acids. The CDR3 loop reads CASSLPSYEQYF. The CDR3 DNA reads as TGTGCCAGCAGTTTACCCTCCTACGAGCAGTACTTC.

Only a few counts were recorded for this clonotype. The CDR3 region is CASSFNRGRSYGYTF. The CDR3 DNA reads as TGTGCCAGCAGTTTCAACAGGGGGCGCTCCTATGGCTACACCTTC. The chain combines TRBV12-3 or TRBV12-4 with TRBJ1-2; 9 nucleotides agree with TRBD1. After removal of 3 bases from V and 4 bases from J, the junction contained 6 bases not matched to a gene. The CDR3 is 15 amino acids.

V gene TRBV20-1 combines with J gene TRBJ1-3, with 7 bases aligning to TRBD1. The CDR3 is 15 amino acids. CDR1 is DFQATT and CDR2 is SNEGSKA in the germline V gene (reference sequence). V lost 6 bases, J lost 2 bases, and 10 bases stayed unmatched. As DNA, the CDR3 is TGCAGTGCGCGGCAGACAGACAGGGCTGGAAACACCATATATTTT. Residues: CSARQTDRAGNTIYF.

The V and J genes are TRBV13 and TRBJ1-1; D might be TRBD1 (5 bases). Germline CDR1 reads PRHDT; CDR2 reads FYEKMQ (reference sequence). This CDR3 is 14 amino acids long. Trimming shortened V by 4 bases and J by 4 bases, and 13 bases separated the two germline ends. The CDR3 DNA follows: TGTGCCAGCAGCTATACTCGGGGGGGCACTGAAGCTTTCTTT. As protein: CASSYTRGGTEAFF.

J is TRBJ1-5 and V is TRBV20-1; D is perhaps TRBD1 (6 bases). There are 15 residues in the CDR3. Germline loops: CDR1 DFQATT, CDR2 SNEGSKA (reference sequence). V shed 5 bases and J shed 0 bases, with 14 bases lying between them. This chain's CDR3 is CSASGQTHSNQPQHF. The CDR3 region has the DNA TGCAGTGCTTCCGGACAGACCCATAGCAATCAGCCCCAGCATTTT.

V is TRBV6-2 or TRBV6-3 and J is TRBJ1-1, with D unresolved. The CDR3 covers 12 residues. Germline V lookup: CDR1 MNHEY, CDR2 SVGEGT. The germline V and J ends were trimmed by 9 bases and 1 base, with 9 bases remaining between them. The CDR3 spells CASGLTNTEAFF. The CDR3 DNA is TGTGCCAGTGGACTCACGAACACTGAAGCTTTCTTT.

The V gene is TRBV11-2, the J gene TRBJ2-6, with TRBD1 matching 9 bases. J lost 4 bases, V lost 2 bases, and 12 bases had no gene match. The germline gives CDR1 SGHAT, CDR2 FQNNGV. The CDR3 totals 19 residues. The CDR3 sequence: CASSLSRGTGSRGANVLTF. The CDR3 coding sequence is TGTGCCAGCAGCTTAAGCCGAGGGACAGGGTCCAGAGGGGCCAACGTCCTGACTTTC.

CDR3 residues: CASSLGMDQPQHF. For the CDR3, the DNA is TGTGCCAGCAGCTTGGGTATGGATCAGCCCCAGCATTTT. The chain couples TRBV5-6 to TRBJ1-5; the D is unclear. V was clipped by 0 bases and J by 5 bases, with 6 bases between them. The germline CDR1 and CDR2 sequences are SGHDT and YYEEEE. CDR3 length: 13 residues.

This clonotype was detected only a few times. The chain carries TRBV7-9 and TRBJ2-3; D is undetermined. Germline CDR1 is SEHNR and CDR2 is FQNEAQ (reference sequence). With 3 bases removed from V and 2 bases from J, the gap between germline ends came to 18 bases. The CDR3 sequence is 17 residues long. Here the CDR3 DNA reads TGTGCCAGCAGCTTGATAGGGCCCCGGGTCGACACAGATACGCAGTATTTT. Residues: CASSLIGPRVDTDTQYF.

The rearrangement uses TRBV4-3 and TRBJ1-4; TRBD1 aligns across 9 bases. The CDR3 runs to 15 residues. Germline V gene data show CDR1 as LGHNA and CDR2 as YSLEER. Trimming took 3 bases from V and 6 from J; bases not matched to a gene: 5. CDR3: CASSHGQGRDEKLFF. CDR3 bases: TGCGCCAGCAGCCATGGACAGGGGCGGGATGAAAAACTGTTTTTT.

This chain uses TRBV20-1 with TRBJ2-7; TRBD2 aligns across 11 bases. In germline, CDR1 is DFQATT, CDR2 SNEGSKA (reference sequence). The length of the CDR3 is 11 residues. The V segment lost 2 bases and the J segment 11 bases; nucleotides outside the gene matches: 2. CDR3 loop: CSARTSGGEYV. CDR3 sequence (DNA): TGCAGTGCTAGAACTAGCGGGGGAGAGTACGTC.

V usage is TRBV20-1 and J usage is TRBJ2-7; weak D call: TRBD1 (5 bases). Between the trimmed V and J ends, which lost 2 bases and 7 bases, there was a span of 12 bases. The CDR3 has 12 residues. In germline, CDR1 is DFQATT, CDR2 SNEGSKA (reference sequence). CDR3 sequence (DNA): TGCAGTGCTAGACAGGGAAACCCAGAGCAGTACTTC. Translating it yields CSARQGNPEQYF.

The rearrangement joins TRBV18 to TRBJ1-2; D unresolved. Trimming took 3 bases from V and 7 from J, leaving 15 bases between them. In germline, CDR1 is KGHSH, CDR2 LQKENI. CDR3 size: 14 residues. Written as DNA, the CDR3 is TGTGCCAGCTCACCGGAGATGTCTTATGCTGGCTACACCTTC. It translates to CASSPEMSYAGYTF. Using reference TRBV18 and TRBJ1-2 for the parts outside the CDR3, the full variable domain is NAGVMQNPRHLVRRRGQEARLRCSPMKGHSHVYWYRQLPEEGLKFMVYLQKENIIDESGMPKERFSAEFPKEGPSILRIQQVVRGDSAAYFCASSPEMSYAGYTFGSGTRLTVV.

This clonotype is a singleton in its sample. V and J are TRBV28 and TRBJ2-1, with TRBD1 as a possible D gene (6 bases). The CDR3 runs to 13 residues. V lost 11 bases to trimming and J lost 5 bases, with 16 bases between them. Germline loops: CDR1 MDHEN, CDR2 SYDVKM. DNA for the CDR3: TGTGCCGGAAGATCGACAGGTAACAATGAGCAGTTCTTC. This sequence encodes CAGRSTGNNEQFF.

The table lists this clonotype with a few counts. V is TRBV7-9 and J is TRBJ1-3, with unresolved D. Germline values: CDR1 SEHNR, CDR2 FQNEAQ (reference sequence). V gave up 4 bases and J gave up 4 bases, with 17 bases separating them. The CDR3 extends over 16 amino acids. The CDR3: CASSSQPAGVGNTIYF. Here the CDR3 DNA reads TGTGCCAGCAGCTCACAACCTGCCGGGGTCGGAAACACCATATATTTT.

The rearrangement uses TRBV30 and TRBJ2-5; 11 nucleotides agree with TRBD2. V lost 5 bases, J lost 5 bases, and 7 bases stayed unmatched. This CDR3 is 14 amino acids long. Germline V gene data show CDR1 as GTSNPN and CDR2 as SVGIG (reference sequence). In DNA, the CDR3 is TGTGCCTGGTGGCCGGGACTAGCGGTTGAGACCCAGTACTTC. It encodes CAWWPGLAVETQYF.